Reported below is one T cell receptor beta chain. The method was immunoSEQ multiplex PCR; TCRdb's version includes in-frame clones alone and lacks a portion of them. In the table there are around 290,000 clones, more than 80% of which are singletons. The data were taken from a study of blood T cell repertoires in COVID-19. Looking at the study overall: Acute and convalescent COVID-19 samples came from the United States, Italy and Spain. Sample material is recorded as cDNA or gDNA derived from T cells, B-cell-depleted T cells, or PBMCs.

Individuals aged roughly 18 to 95 years were recruited from approximately 22 US areas. Symptom resolution, clearance, or two negative PCRs marked donors in Cohort 3 as recovered. Germline lookup yields CDR1 MNHEY and CDR2 SMNVEV (reference sequence). The junction had 10 bases not matched to a gene; V was cut back by 4 bases and J by 3 bases. The CDR3 runs 16 residues. The clonotype was recovered from a woman in her 30s who had recovered from COVID-19. The material sequenced was PBMCs or T cells enriched from blood (not recorded which). This rearrangement joins TRBV27 to TRBJ2-7; 9 nucleotides match TRBD1. The CDR3 DNA is TGTGCCAGCAGTTACAGTGGGACAGGGACCATCTACGAGCAGTACTTC. The encoded protein is CASSYSGTGTIYEQYF.